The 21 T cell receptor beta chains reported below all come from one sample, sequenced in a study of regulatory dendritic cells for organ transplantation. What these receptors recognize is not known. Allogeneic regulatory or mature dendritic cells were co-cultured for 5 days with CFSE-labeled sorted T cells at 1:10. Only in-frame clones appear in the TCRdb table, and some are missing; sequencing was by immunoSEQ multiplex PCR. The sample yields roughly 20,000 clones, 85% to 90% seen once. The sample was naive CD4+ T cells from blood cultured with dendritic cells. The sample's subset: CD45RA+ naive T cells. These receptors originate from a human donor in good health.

The CDR3 here is CATLEGAITGELFF. In DNA form, the CDR3 reads TGTGCCACCCTTGAGGGGGCGATTACCGGGGAGCTGTTTTTT. J is TRBJ2-2 and V is TRBV6-1; 7 bases agree with TRBD1. The J segment lost 5 bases and the V segment lost 10 bases, leaving 10 bases of the junction unmatched. The germline gives CDR1 MNHNS, CDR2 SASEGT. The CDR3 is made up of 14 amino acids.

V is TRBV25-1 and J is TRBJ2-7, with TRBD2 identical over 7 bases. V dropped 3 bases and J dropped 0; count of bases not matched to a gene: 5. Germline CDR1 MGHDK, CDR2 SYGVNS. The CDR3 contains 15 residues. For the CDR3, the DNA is TGTGCCAGCAGTGAGGGGGGGGACTTCTCCTACGAGCAGTACTTC. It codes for CASSEGGDFSYEQYF.

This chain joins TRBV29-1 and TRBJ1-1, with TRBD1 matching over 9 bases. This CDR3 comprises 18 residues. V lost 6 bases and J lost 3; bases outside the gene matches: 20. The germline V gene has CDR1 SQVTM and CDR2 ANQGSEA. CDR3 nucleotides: TGCAGCGTCGTACCGGGTTTCGGGACAGGGACGCCGCACACTGAAGCTTTCTTT. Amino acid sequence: CSVVPGFGTGTPHTEAFF.

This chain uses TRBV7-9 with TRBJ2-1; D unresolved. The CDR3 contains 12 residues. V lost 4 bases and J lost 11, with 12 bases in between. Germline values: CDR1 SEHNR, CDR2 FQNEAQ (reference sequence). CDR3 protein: CASSSTGNKQFF. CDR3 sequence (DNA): TGTGCCAGCAGCTCGACTGGGAATAAGCAGTTCTTC.

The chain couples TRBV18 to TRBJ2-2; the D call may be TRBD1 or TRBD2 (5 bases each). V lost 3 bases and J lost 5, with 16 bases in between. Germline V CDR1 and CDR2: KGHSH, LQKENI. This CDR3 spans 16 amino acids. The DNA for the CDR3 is TGTGCCAGCTCACCTCGACAGACGGAGGTAACCGGGGAGCTGTTTTTT. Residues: CASSPRQTEVTGELFF.

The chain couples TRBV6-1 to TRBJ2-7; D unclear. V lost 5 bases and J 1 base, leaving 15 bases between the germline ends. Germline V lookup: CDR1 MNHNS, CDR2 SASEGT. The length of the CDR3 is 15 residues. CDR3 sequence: CASSPSNSTSYEQYF. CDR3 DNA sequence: TGTGCCAGCAGTCCTTCGAATTCAACGTCCTACGAGCAGTACTTC.

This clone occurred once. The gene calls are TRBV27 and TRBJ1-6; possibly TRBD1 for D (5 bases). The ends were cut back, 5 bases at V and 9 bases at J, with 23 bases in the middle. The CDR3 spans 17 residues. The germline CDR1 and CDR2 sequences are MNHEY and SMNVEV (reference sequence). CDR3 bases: TGTGCCAGCAGTCCGACCAGGGACCCCCTCCATTCTTCACCCCTCCACTTT. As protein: CASSPTRDPLHSSPLHF.

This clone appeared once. The CDR3 bases are TGTGCCAGCAGCTACGCGCGACAGGGTTGGGCGGATACGCAGTATTTT. Residues: CASSYARQGWADTQYF. This rearrangement joins TRBV7-3 to TRBJ2-3; 7 bases match TRBD1. V lost 4 bases, J lost 6 bases, and 13 bases stayed unmatched. CDR1 and CDR2 (germline): SGHTA, FQGTGA. CDR3 length: 16 residues.

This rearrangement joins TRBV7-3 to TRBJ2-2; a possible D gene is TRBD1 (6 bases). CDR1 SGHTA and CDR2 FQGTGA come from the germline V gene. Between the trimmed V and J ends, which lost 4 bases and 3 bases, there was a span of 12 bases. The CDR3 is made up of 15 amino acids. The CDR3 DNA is TGTGCCAGCAGCTCTCAGGGGTGGTACACCGGGGAGCTGTTTTTT. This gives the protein CASSSQGWYTGELFF.

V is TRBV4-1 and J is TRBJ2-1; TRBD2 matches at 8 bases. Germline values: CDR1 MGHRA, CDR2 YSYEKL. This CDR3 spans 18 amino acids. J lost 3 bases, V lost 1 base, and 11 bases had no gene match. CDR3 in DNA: TGCGCCAGCAGCCAAGTTGTAATAGCGGGGCCCTTCTACAATGAGCAGTTCTTC. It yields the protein CASSQVVIAGPFYNEQFF.

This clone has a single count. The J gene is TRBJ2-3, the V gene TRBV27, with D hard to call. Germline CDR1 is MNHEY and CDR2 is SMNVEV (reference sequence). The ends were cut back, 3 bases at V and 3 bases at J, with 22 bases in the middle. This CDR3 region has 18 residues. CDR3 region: CASSFFRPGLAGTDTQYF. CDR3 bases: TGTGCCAGCAGTTTTTTTCGACCGGGTTTAGCCGGTACAGATACGCAGTATTTT.

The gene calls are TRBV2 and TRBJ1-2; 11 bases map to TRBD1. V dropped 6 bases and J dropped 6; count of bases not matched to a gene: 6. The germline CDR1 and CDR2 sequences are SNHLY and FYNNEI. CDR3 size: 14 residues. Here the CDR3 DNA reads TGTGCCAGCAGCTTGGACAGGGGGCTTGATGGCTACACCTTC. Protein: CASSLDRGLDGYTF.

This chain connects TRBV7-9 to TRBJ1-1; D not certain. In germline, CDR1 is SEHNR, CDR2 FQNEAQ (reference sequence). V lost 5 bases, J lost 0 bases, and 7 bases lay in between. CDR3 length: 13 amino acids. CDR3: CASSARMNTEAFF. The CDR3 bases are TGTGCCAGCAGCGCTCGGATGAACACTGAAGCTTTCTTT.

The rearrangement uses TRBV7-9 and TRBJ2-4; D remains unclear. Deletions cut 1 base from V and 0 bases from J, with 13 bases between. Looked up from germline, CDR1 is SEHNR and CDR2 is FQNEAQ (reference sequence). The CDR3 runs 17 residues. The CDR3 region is CASSLVSRRLAKNIQYF. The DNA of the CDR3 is TGTGCCAGCAGCTTAGTGTCCAGGAGACTAGCCAAAAACATTCAGTACTTC. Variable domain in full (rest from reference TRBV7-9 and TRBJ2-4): DTGVSQNPRHKITKRGQNVTFRCDPISEHNRLYWYRQTLGQGPEFLTYFQNEAQLEKSRLLSDRFSAERPKGSFSTLEIQRTEQGDSAMYLCASSLVSRRLAKNIQYFGAGTRLSVL.

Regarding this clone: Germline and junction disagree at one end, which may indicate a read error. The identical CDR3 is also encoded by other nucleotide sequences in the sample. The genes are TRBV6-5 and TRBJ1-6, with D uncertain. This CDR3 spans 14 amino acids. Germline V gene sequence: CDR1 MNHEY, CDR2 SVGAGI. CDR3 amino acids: CASSKLQSNSPLHF. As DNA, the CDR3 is TGCGCCAGCAGTAAATTGCAGTCTAATTCACCCCTCCACTTT.

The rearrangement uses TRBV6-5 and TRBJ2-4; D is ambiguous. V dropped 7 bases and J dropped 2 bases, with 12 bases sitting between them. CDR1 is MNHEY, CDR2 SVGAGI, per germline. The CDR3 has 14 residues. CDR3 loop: CASKDTISKNIQYF. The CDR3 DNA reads TGTGCCAGCAAGGATACTATTTCCAAAAACATTCAGTACTTC.

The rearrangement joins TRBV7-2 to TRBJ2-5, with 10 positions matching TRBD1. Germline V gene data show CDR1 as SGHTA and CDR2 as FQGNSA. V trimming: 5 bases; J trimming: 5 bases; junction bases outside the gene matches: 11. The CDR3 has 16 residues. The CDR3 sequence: CASSRARQGAWETQYF. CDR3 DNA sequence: TGTGCCAGCAGCCGCGCGAGACAGGGGGCTTGGGAGACCCAGTACTTC.

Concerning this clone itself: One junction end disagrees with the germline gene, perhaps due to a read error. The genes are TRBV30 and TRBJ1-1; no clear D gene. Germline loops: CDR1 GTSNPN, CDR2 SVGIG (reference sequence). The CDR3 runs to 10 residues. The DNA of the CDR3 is TGCGCCCCTCCGGTCCCTGAAGCTTTCTTT. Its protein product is CAPPVPEAFF.

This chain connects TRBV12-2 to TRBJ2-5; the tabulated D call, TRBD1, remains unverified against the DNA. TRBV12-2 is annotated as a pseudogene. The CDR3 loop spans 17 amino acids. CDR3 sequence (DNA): TGTGCAAGTCGCTCATACTACCGACAGGTTTTAACAAAGACCCAGTACTTC. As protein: CASRSYYRQVLTKTQYF.

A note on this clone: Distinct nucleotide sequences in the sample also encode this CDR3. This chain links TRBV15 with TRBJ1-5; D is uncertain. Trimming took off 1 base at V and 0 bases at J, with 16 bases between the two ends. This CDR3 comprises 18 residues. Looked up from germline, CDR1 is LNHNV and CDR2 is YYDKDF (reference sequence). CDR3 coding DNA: TGTGCCACCAGCAGAGCACTATTGGACTACTATAGCAATCAGCCCCAGCATTTT. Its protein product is CATSRALLDYYSNQPQHF.

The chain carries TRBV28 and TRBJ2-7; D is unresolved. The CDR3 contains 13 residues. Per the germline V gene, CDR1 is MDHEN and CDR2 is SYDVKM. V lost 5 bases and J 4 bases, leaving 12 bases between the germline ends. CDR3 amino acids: CASSGTVGYEQYF. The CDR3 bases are TGTGCCAGCAGTGGAACCGTTGGGTACGAGCAGTACTTC.